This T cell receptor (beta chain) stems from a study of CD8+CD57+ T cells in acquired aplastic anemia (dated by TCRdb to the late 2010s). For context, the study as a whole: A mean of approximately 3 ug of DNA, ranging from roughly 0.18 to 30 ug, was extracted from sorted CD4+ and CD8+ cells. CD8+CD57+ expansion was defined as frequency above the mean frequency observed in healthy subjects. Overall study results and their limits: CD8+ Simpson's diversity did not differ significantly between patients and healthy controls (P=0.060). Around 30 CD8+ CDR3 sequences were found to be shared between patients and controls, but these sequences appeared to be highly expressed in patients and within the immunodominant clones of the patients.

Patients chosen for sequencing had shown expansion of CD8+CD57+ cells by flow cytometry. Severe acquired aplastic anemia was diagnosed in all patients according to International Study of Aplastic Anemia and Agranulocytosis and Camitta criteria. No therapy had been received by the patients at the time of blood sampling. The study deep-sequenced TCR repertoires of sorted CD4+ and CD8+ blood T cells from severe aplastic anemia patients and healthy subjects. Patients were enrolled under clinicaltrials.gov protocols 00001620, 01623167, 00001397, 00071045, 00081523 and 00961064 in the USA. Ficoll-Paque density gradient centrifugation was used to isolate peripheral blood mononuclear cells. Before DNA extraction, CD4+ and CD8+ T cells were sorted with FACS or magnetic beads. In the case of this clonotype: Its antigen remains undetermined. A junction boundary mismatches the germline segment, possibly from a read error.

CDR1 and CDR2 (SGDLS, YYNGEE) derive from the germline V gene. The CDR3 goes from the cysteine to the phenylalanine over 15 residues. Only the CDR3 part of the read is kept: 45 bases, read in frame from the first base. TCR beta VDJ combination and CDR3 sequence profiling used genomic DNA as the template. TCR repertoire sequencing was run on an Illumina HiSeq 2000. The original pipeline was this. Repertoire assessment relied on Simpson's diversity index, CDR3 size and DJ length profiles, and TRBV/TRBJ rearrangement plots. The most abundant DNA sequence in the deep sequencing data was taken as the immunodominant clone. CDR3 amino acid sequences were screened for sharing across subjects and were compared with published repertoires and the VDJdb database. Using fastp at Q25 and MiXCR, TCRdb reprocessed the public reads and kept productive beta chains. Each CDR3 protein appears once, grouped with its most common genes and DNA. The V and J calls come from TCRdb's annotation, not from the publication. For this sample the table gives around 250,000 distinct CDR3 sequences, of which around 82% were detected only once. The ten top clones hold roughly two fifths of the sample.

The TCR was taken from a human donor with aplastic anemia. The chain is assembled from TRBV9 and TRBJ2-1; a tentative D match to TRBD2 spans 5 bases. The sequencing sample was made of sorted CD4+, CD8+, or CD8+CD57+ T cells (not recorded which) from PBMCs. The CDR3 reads CATSRDGEGGNELFF. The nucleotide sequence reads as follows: TGTGCCACCAGCAGAGATGGAGAGGGTGGGAATGAGTTGTTCTTC. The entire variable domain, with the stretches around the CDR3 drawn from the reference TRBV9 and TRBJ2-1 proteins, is DSGVTQTPKHLITATGQRVTLRCSPRSGDLSVYWYQQSLDQGLQFLIQYYNGEERAKGNILERFSAQQFPDLHSELNLSSLELGDSALYFCATSRDGEGGNELFFGPGTRLTVL.